This T cell receptor beta chain was recorded in a study of T cell repertoires in cytomegalovirus infection. Whole-study context: Public TCR beta signatures provided an indication of both CMV infection and a matching HLA type.

V was clipped by 1 base and J by 0 bases, with 6 bases between them. The CDR3 runs to 14 residues. Germline CDR1 is MDHEN and CDR2 is SYDVKM. One entry per CDR3 protein, called by TCRdb with MiXCR from the reads. The sample has 250,000 or so distinct CDR3 sequences, roughly 9% seen once. General study results and limits: Adding up the frequency of public TCR beta families identified people who carried CMV plus the relevant HLA. HLA-C-restricted CMV clonotypes gave the most frequent clonotype in two of eight donors.

In the case of this clonotype: What it binds is unknown.

Sequences were obtained from PBMCs. This TCR came from a human donor in good health (CMV status not recorded). Some clones in this sample may be carry-over from other donors' samples. The genes are TRBV28 and TRBJ1-1, with D hard to call. CDR3 in DNA: TGTGCCAGCAGTTTATTGTCGGTGAACACTGAAGCTTTCTTT. Its protein is CASSLLSVNTEAFF.